The 4 T cell receptor beta chains below come from one sample, sequenced in a study of blood T cell repertoires in COVID-19. The data were produced by immunoSEQ multiplex PCR, yet TCRdb's version contains in-frame clones alone and is incomplete. The data hold some 170,000 clones, with approximately 80% observed a single time. Sequencing used peripheral blood. All receptors come from a woman in her 40s with COVID-19, enrolled during active disease.

The chain combines TRBV9 with TRBJ2-3; D call uncertain. This CDR3 is built from 12 residues. V lost 2 bases and J 10 bases, leaving 11 bases between the germline ends. Germline loops: CDR1 SGDLS, CDR2 YYNGEE. The DNA of the CDR3 is TGTGCCAGCAGCGTTCGGGTTTTTCCGCAGTATTTT. Protein sequence: CASSVRVFPQYF. The full variable domain, rest sourced from reference TRBV9 and TRBJ2-3, is DSGVTQTPKHLITATGQRVTLRCSPRSGDLSVYWYQQSLDQGLQFLIQYYNGEERAKGNILERFSAQQFPDLHSELNLSSLELGDSALYFCASSVRVFPQYFGPGTRLTVL.

This clone showed up many times. J is TRBJ1-1 and V is TRBV9; D uncertain. V shed 7 bases and J shed 1 base, with 8 bases lying between them. CDR3 length: 12 residues. The germline CDR1 and CDR2 sequences are SGDLS and YYNGEE. The CDR3 region is CASGGPNTEAFF. In nucleotides, the CDR3 is TGTGCCAGCGGAGGGCCGAACACTGAAGCTTTCTTT. The full variable domain, its missing parts supplied by reference TRBV9 and TRBJ1-1, is DSGVTQTPKHLITATGQRVTLRCSPRSGDLSVYWYQQSLDQGLQFLIQYYNGEERAKGNILERFSAQQFPDLHSELNLSSLELGDSALYFCASGGPNTEAFFGQGTRLTVV.

This clone occurred a few times. The genes are TRBV19 and TRBJ1-2, with unresolved D. CDR3 length: 13 amino acids. The V end was cut by 4 bases, the J end by 12 bases, with 18 bases between. CDR1 LNHDA and CDR2 SQIVND come from the germline V gene (reference sequence). The CDR3 sequence: CASSNGGLPVHTF. In DNA, the CDR3 is TGTGCCAGTAGTAACGGCGGCCTACCAGTCCACACCTTC.

V is TRBV7-9 and J is TRBJ1-1; D is ambiguous. Germline lookup yields CDR1 SEHNR and CDR2 FQNEAQ (reference sequence). The CDR3 extends over 16 amino acids. The V and J ends lost 5 bases and 0 bases respectively, with 16 bases between them. Here the CDR3 reads CASSPSLGIMNTEAFF. The CDR3 DNA is TGTGCCAGCAGCCCTTCCCTCGGGATCATGAACACTGAAGCTTTCTTT.